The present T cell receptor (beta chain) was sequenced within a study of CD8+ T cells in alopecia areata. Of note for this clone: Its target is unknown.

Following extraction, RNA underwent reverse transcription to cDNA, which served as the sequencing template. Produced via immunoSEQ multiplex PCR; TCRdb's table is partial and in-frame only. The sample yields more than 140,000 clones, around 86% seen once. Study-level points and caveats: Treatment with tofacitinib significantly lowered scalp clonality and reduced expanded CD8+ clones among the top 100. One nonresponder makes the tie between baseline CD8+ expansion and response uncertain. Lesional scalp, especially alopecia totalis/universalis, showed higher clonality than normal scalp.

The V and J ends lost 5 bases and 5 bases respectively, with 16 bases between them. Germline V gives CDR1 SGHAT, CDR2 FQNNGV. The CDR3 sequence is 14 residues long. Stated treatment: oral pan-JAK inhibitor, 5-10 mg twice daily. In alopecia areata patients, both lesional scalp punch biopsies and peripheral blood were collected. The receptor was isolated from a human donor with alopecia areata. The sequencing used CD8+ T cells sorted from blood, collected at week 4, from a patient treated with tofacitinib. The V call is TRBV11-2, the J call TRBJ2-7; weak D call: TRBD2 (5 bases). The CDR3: CASSRLDSPDEQYF. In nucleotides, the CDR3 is TGTGCCAGCAGCCGCCTGGACTCCCCCGACGAGCAGTACTTC.